The rows below give T cell receptor beta chains drawn from one sample of a study of CD8+ T cells in alopecia areata. Profiling relied on immunoSEQ multiplex PCR, and the TCRdb table lists in-frame clones only, not all of them. The profile covers about 260,000 clones, with about three fifths appearing a single time and about 0.89% taken by the ten largest. The specimen was CD4+ T cells sorted from blood, collected at approximately week 51, from a patient treated with tofacitinib. These receptors all come from a human donor with alopecia areata. Both conserved end residues are part of each CDR3. Each record gives: J gene, V gene, CDR3 length, clone size, CDR3 protein. Size is omitted from some rows. Given values are once, few, many or a class for expanded clones.

J: TRBJ2-3
V: TRBV29-1
length: 11
size: few
CDR3: CSGRLEDTQYF

J: TRBJ2-3
V: TRBV29-1
length: 12
size: -
CDR3: CSVRVFTDTQYF

J: TRBJ2-2
V: TRBV7-3
length: 15
size: few
CDR3: CASSPSGPNTGELFF

J: TRBJ1-5
V: TRBV2
length: 15
size: -
CDR3: CASSGTGDSNQPQHF

J: TRBJ1-4
V: TRBV29-1
length: 11
size: -
CDR3: CSVDRDEKLFF

J: TRBJ1-2
V: TRBV30
length: 12
size: -
CDR3: CAWTETSYGYTF

J: TRBJ2-7
V: TRBV7-2
length: 14
size: -
CDR3: CASSLATSGYEQYF

J: TRBJ2-5
V: TRBV4-2
length: 16
size: once
CDR3: CASSSKRDPGPGTQYF

J: TRBJ2-3
V: TRBV29-1
length: 16
size: few
CDR3: CSVADPGLAETDTQYF

J: TRBJ2-5
V: TRBV7-7
length: 14
size: few
CDR3: CASSYSAGEETQYF

J: TRBJ2-2
V: TRBV9
length: 18
size: -
CDR3: CASSVLAGVLTNTGELFF

J: TRBJ1-4
V: TRBV6-1
length: 14
size: -
CDR3: CASIPTGVREKLFF

J: TRBJ1-1
V: TRBV5-6
length: 12
size: once
CDR3: CASSRVNTEAFF

J: TRBJ1-1
V: TRBV30
length: 13
size: -
CDR3: CAWRFPQNTEAFF

J: TRBJ1-6
V: TRBV10-3
length: 14
size: few
CDR3: CAISETSSNSPLHF

J: TRBJ1-5
V: TRBV2
length: 14
size: -
CDR3: CASNLAGGDQPQHF

J: TRBJ1-2
V: TRBV29-1
length: 11
size: -
CDR3: CSGGRQFDYTF

J: TRBJ2-1
V: TRBV29-1
length: 14
size: -
CDR3: CSVGSMRVWNEQFF

J: TRBJ2-1
V: TRBV29-1
length: 13
size: -
CDR3: CSVASILRNEQFF

J: TRBJ2-7
V: TRBV30
length: 12
size: -
CDR3: CAWNGENYEQYF

J: TRBJ2-1
V: TRBV30
length: 12
size: -
CDR3: CAWGTSGAPQFF

J: TRBJ2-3
V: TRBV29-1
length: 14
size: few
CDR3: CSATRATATDTQYF

J: TRBJ2-7
V: TRBV7-9
length: 13
size: -
CDR3: CASSLRSGYEQYF

J: TRBJ1-1
V: TRBV30
length: 13
size: -
CDR3: CAWTRTGGTEAFF

J: TRBJ2-5
V: TRBV25-1
length: 13
size: -
CDR3: CASSGTGQETQYF

J: TRBJ1-6
V: TRBV9
length: 13
size: -
CDR3: CASSVGGGSPLHF

J: TRBJ2-1
V: TRBV30
length: 14
size: -
CDR3: CAWSKGIIFNEQFF

J: TRBJ2-3
V: TRBV4-1
length: 13
size: few
CDR3: CASSRAEANTQYF

J: TRBJ2-3
V: TRBV9
length: 16
size: -
CDR3: CASSRRAGQSTDTQYF

J: TRBJ2-7
V: TRBV6-6
length: 15
size: few
CDR3: CASSPDGIRSGEQYF

J: TRBJ1-1
V: TRBV5-1
length: 14
size: -
CDR3: CASSLTPLNTEAFF

J: TRBJ1-6
V: TRBV27
length: 14
size: many
CDR3: CASSPDRGPSPLHF

J: TRBJ2-5
V: TRBV5-1
length: 14
size: -
CDR3: CASSPGTVEETQYF

J: TRBJ2-7
V: TRBV7-2
length: 15
size: -
CDR3: CASSLAPGQGHEQYF

J: TRBJ1-2
V: TRBV7-2
length: 13
size: -
CDR3: CASSLGSDYGYTF

J: TRBJ2-5
V: TRBV14
length: 15
size: -
CDR3: CASSQELGPQETQYF